This T cell receptor (beta chain) is from a study of T cell changes during pregnancy in multiple sclerosis. This table comes from immunoSEQ multiplex PCR, and its TCRdb copy is limited to in-frame clones, with some not included. The top ten clones hold 5.5% to 7.5% of a sample with under 50,000 clones, just under 95% of them seen once. The germline gives CDR1 MNHNS, CDR2 SASEGT. CDR3 size: 13 residues. Trimming cost V 6 bases and J 6 bases, with 14 bases left between them. The rearrangement uses TRBV6-1 and TRBJ1-1; no firm D call. The sequence came from a female donor with multiple sclerosis, enrolled in a pregnancy study. Sequenced here: CD8+ T cells from peripheral blood mononuclear cells, sampled in the first trimester of pregnancy. For the CDR3, the DNA is TGTGCCAGCAGCCACGTAGGGAGCGCTGAAGCTTTCTTT. It specifies CASSHVGSAEAFF.